This TCR beta chain was captured by sequencing in a study of blood T cell repertoires in COVID-19. Clones were sequenced by immunoSEQ multiplex PCR, and TCRdb holds only the in-frame ones, with some missing. The sample consists of 200,000 to 300,000 clones, approximately 81% of them appearing once. Germline assignment: CDR1 MGHRA and CDR2 YSYEKL. The V and J ends lost 2 bases and 5 bases, in that order; junction bases with no gene match: 8. This CDR3 comprises 16 residues. This clonotype was sampled from a man aged 55-75 years with acute or convalescent COVID-19. The rearrangement links TRBV4-1 to TRBJ2-1, with 8 positions matching TRBD2. Specimen: peripheral blood. CDR3 DNA sequence: TGCGCCAGCAGCCAAATTAGACTAGCGATCGACAATGAGCAGTTCTTC. Protein sequence: CASSQIRLAIDNEQFF.